This T cell receptor (beta chain) derives from a study of identical twins. Whole-study findings and limits: Among beta out-of-frame sequences, excess sharing between twins appeared weaker.

The CDR3 consists of 15 residues. Germline CDR1 MNHNY, CDR2 SVGAGI (reference sequence). On this clonotype: The antigen is undetermined. A junction end diverges from the germline sequence, so it may reflect a read error.

In TCRdb, the 5' RACE reads were re-called with MiXCR into one record per CDR3 protein. This sample has around 1.7 million distinct CDR3 sequences, with more than 30% found just once. The receptor's source is a newborn girl in good health. This rearrangement joins TRBV6-6 to TRBJ2-1, with 9 bases fitting TRBD2. The material sequenced was cord blood. CDR3 coding DNA: TGTGCCAGCAGTTACAGGACTAGCGACTACAGTGAGCAGTTCTTC. It codes for CASSYRTSDYSEQFF.